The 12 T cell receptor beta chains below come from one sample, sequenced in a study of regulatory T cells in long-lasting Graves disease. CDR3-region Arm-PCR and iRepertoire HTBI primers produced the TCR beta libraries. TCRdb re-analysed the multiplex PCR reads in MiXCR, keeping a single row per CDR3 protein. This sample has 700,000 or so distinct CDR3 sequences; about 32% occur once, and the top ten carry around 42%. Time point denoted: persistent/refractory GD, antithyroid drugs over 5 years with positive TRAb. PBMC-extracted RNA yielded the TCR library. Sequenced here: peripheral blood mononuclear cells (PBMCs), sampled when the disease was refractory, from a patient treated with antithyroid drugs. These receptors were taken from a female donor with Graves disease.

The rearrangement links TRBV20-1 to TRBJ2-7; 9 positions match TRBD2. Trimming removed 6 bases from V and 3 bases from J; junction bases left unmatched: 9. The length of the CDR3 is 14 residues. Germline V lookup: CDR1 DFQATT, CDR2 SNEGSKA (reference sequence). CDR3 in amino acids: CSATRLADYYEQYF. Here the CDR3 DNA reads TGCAGTGCAACGCGACTAGCGGACTACTACGAGCAGTACTTC.

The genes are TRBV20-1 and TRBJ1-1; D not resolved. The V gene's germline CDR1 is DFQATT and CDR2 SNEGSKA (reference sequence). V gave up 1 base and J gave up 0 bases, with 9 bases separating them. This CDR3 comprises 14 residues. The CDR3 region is CSARVEGMNTEAFF. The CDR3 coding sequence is TGCAGTGCTAGAGTGGAGGGCATGAACACTGAAGCTTTCTTT.

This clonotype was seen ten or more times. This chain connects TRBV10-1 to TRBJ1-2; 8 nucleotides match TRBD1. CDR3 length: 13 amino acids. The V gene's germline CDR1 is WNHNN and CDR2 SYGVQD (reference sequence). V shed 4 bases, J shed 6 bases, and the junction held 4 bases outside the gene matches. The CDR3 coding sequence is TGCGCCAGCAGTGCCGACAGGGGTCATGGCTACACCTTC. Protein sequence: CASSADRGHGYTF.

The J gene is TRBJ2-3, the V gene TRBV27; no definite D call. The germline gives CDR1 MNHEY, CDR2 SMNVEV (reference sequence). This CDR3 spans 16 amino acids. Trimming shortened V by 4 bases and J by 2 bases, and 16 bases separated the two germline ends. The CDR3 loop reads CASSSLGQETTDTQYF. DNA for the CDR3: TGTGCCAGCAGTTCTCTGGGCCAGGAAACCACAGATACGCAGTATTTT.

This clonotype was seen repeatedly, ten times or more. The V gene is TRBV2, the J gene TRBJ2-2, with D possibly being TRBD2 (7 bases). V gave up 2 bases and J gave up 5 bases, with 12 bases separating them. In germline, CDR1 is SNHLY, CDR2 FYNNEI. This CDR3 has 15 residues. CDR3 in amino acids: CASSEIRGGTGELFF. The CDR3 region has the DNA TGTGCCAGCAGTGAAATCAGGGGAGGGACCGGGGAGCTGTTTTTT.

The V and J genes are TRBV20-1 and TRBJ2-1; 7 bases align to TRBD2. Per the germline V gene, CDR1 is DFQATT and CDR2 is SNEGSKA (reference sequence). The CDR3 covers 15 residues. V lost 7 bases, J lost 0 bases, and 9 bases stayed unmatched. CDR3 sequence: CSGSSGTISYNEQFF. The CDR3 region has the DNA TGCAGTGGATCAAGCGGGACTATCTCCTACAATGAGCAGTTCTTC.

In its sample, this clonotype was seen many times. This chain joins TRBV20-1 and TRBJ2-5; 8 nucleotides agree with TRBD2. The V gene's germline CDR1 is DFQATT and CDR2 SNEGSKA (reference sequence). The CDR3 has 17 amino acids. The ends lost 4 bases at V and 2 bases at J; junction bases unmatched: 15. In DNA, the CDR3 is TGCAGTGCTACCCGATGGGGGGTAGCGGGATCACAAGAGACCCAGTACTTC. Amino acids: CSATRWGVAGSQETQYF.

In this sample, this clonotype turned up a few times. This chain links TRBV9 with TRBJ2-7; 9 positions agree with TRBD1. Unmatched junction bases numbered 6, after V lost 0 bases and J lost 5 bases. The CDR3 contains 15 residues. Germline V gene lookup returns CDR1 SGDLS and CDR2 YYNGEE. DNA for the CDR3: TGTGCCAGCAGCGTAGCGGGACAGGGTGGTGACGAGCAGTACTTC. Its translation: CASSVAGQGGDEQYF.

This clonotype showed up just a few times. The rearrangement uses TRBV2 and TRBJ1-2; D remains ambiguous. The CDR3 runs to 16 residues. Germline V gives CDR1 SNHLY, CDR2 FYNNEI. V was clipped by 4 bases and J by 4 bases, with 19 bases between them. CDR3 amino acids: CASSGVRLVLAYGYTF. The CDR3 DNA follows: TGTGCCAGCAGTGGAGTAAGATTGGTCCTGGCCTATGGCTACACCTTC.

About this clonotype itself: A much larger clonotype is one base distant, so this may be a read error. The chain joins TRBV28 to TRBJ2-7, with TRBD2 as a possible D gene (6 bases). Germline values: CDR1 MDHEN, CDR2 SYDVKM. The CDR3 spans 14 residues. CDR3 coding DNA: TGTGCCAGCAGCCTCCAACGGGGGAGCTACGAGCGGTACTTC. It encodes CASSLQRGSYERYF.

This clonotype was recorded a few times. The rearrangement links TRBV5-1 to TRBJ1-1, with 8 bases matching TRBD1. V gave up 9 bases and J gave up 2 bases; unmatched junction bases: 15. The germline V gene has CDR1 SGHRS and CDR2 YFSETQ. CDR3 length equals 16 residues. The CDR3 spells CATRQGLSGINTEAFF. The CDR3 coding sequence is TGCGCCACGAGACAGGGGCTTTCCGGGATAAACACTGAAGCTTTCTTT.

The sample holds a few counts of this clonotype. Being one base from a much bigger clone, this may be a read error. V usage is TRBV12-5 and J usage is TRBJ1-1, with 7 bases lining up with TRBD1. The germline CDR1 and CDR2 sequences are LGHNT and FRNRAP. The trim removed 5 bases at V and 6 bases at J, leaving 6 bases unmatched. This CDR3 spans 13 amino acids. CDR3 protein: CASGRGGYAEAFF. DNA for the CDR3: TGTGCTAGTGGTCGAGGGGGCTACGCTGAAGCTTTCTTT.